A selection of T cell receptor beta chains follows, all from one sample in a study of T cell repertoires in cytomegalovirus infection. TCRdb analysed the reads with MiXCR anew, one entry per CDR3 protein. The sample holds around 300,000 distinct CDR3 sequences, over 7.5% seen once. What was sequenced was PBMCs. The receptor source for this set is a human donor in good health (CMV status not recorded). Some clones in this sample may be carry-over from other donors' samples. CDR3s include the opening cysteine and the closing phenylalanine or tryptophan. A D gene is named only where the DNA matches it firmly. Clone size is given for some rows only: seen once, a few or many times, or a class if the clone is expanded.

V: TRBV6-6; J: TRBJ1-1; size: .; D: .; DNA: TGTGCCAGCAGTTCCCGCCAGCGGACATGGGACACTGAAGCTTTCTTT; CDR3: CASSSRQRTWDTEAFF
V: TRBV5-1; J: TRBJ2-1; size: few; D: .; DNA: TGCGCCAGCAGCTTGGTTCTATCGCAGGGCAATGAGCAGTTCTTC; CDR3: CASSLVLSQGNEQFF
V: TRBV4-2; J: TRBJ2-7; size: few; D: TRBD2; DNA: TGTGCCAGCAGTACCACTAGCGGCAGCTCCTACGAGCAGTACTTC; CDR3: CASSTTSGSSYEQYF
V: TRBV7-9; J: TRBJ1-5; size: .; D: TRBD1; DNA: TGTGCCAGCAGCCGCACGGAGGGGGCTTTCAATCAGCCCCAGCATTTT; CDR3: CASSRTEGAFNQPQHF
V: TRBV7-2; J: TRBJ1-5; size: many; D: .; DNA: TGTGCCAGCAGCCTATCGCCGGGGCCCCATCAGCCCCAGCATTTT; CDR3: CASSLSPGPHQPQHF
V: TRBV15; J: TRBJ2-7; size: .; D: .; DNA: TGTGCCACCAGCAGAGATTACGGGGACTCCGAGCAGTACTTC; CDR3: CATSRDYGDSEQYF
V: TRBV30; J: TRBJ2-7; size: .; D: .; DNA: TGTGCCTGGAGTGTATTCGGGACACAAGCCTACGAGCAGTACTTC; CDR3: CAWSVFGTQAYEQYF
V: TRBV6-1; J: TRBJ2-1; size: .; D: .; DNA: TGTGCCAGCAGTTCCGGGTTTGGGGAGCAGTTCTTC; CDR3: CASSSGFGEQFF
V: TRBV20-1; J: TRBJ1-5; size: many; D: TRBD1; DNA: TGCAGTGCTAAAGACAGGGCTAACAATCAGCCCCAGCATTTT; CDR3: CSAKDRANNQPQHF
V: TRBV12-3/TRBV12-4; J: TRBJ1-1; size: few; D: TRBD1; DNA: TGTGCCAGCAACCGACAGGGGCAGCTGAACACTGAAGCTTTCTTT; CDR3: CASNRQGQLNTEAFF
V: TRBV7-9; J: TRBJ1-2; size: many; D: .; DNA: TGTGCCAGCAGCGAAACAGGGAACTATGGCTACACCTTC; CDR3: CASSETGNYGYTF
V: TRBV4-1; J: TRBJ2-2; size: once; D: .; DNA: TGCGCCAGCAGCCAAGCGCGGGTCACCGGGGAGCTGTTTTTT; CDR3: CASSQARVTGELFF
V: TRBV7-2; J: TRBJ2-1; size: many; D: .; DNA: TGTGCCAGCAGCTCCGGAGGGGGTCATGTTGAGCAGTTCTTC; CDR3: CASSSGGGHVEQFF
V: TRBV5-1; J: TRBJ1-2; size: few; D: .; DNA: TGCGCCAGTGGGACTGGTTATGGCTACACCTTC; CDR3: CASGTGYGYTF
V: TRBV25-1; J: TRBJ2-6; size: many; D: TRBD1; DNA: TGTGCCAGCAGTTCGGGACAGGGAGCTGGGGCCAACGTCCTGACTTTC; CDR3: CASSSGQGAGANVLTF
V: TRBV7-9; J: TRBJ2-6; size: many; D: .; DNA: TGTGCGGGTCAGGCCTCCTCTGGGGCCAACGTCCTGACTTTC; CDR3: CAGQASSGANVLTF
V: TRBV4-1; J: TRBJ1-3; size: .; D: .; DNA: TGCGCCAGCAGCCAAGGACGGATCTCTGGAAACACCATATATTTT; CDR3: CASSQGRISGNTIYF
V: TRBV4-1; J: TRBJ2-1; size: many; D: .; DNA: TGCGCCAGCAGCCAAGATCTGGGAACGACCTACAATGAGCAGTTCTTC; CDR3: CASSQDLGTTYNEQFF
V: TRBV12-3/TRBV12-4; J: TRBJ2-5; size: many; D: .; DNA: TGTGCCAGCAGTTACAGCATATCGGGGTACCAAGAGACCCAGTACTTC; CDR3: CASSYSISGYQETQYF
V: TRBV6-5; J: TRBJ2-1; size: many; D: TRBD2; DNA: TGTGCCAGCAGTTCCCTTAGCGGGAGCAACTACAATGAGCAGTTCTTC; CDR3: CASSSLSGSNYNEQFF
V: TRBV7-2; J: TRBJ2-3; size: many; D: TRBD2; DNA: TGTGCCAGCAGCTCCAGAACGCGGGAGCTCACAGATACGCAGTATTTT; CDR3: CASSSRTRELTDTQYF
V: TRBV6-2/TRBV6-3; J: TRBJ2-1; size: few; D: TRBD2; DNA: TGTGCCAGCATAACCCCCAGACTAGCGGGTATGAATGAGCAGTTCTTC; CDR3: CASITPRLAGMNEQFF
V: TRBV5-3; J: TRBJ2-7; size: few; D: .; DNA: TGTGCCAGCAGCTTGGTATCTAGCGCGTTCTACGAGCAGTACTTC; CDR3: CASSLVSSAFYEQYF
V: TRBV6-5; J: TRBJ2-7; size: .; D: .; DNA: TGTGCCAGCAGCCGTCCGGGACTTCTCTACGAGCAGTACTTC; CDR3: CASSRPGLLYEQYF
V: TRBV7-9; J: TRBJ2-7; size: many; D: .; DNA: TGTGCCAGCAGCTTAGGAGGGGGATTCTCCTACGAGCAGTACTTC; CDR3: CASSLGGGFSYEQYF
V: TRBV12-3/TRBV12-4; J: TRBJ2-5; size: .; D: .; DNA: TGTGCCAGCAGTTTATCGGGTATGGAGACCCAGTACTTC; CDR3: CASSLSGMETQYF
V: TRBV7-6; J: TRBJ1-5; size: few; D: .; DNA: TGTGCCAGCAGCCCGGATCCGGGGTTCGCTCAGCCCCAGCATTTT; CDR3: CASSPDPGFAQPQHF
V: TRBV20-1; J: TRBJ2-2; size: few; D: TRBD1; DNA: TGCAGTGTCAAGACAGGGGCAAACACCGGGGAGCTGTTTTTT; CDR3: CSVKTGANTGELFF
V: TRBV7-2; J: TRBJ1-2; size: many; D: .; DNA: TGTGCCAGCAGCCTCTATGATCGGACAGAAAACTATGGCTACACCTTC; CDR3: CASSLYDRTENYGYTF
V: TRBV7-2; J: TRBJ2-7; size: many; D: .; DNA: TGTGCCAGCAGCTTAGCTGGAACCTACGAGCAGTACTTC; CDR3: CASSLAGTYEQYF
V: TRBV12-3/TRBV12-4; J: TRBJ2-7; size: .; D: .; DNA: TGTGCCAGCAGGTTTGGACTCTACGAGCAGTACTTC; CDR3: CASRFGLYEQYF
V: TRBV6-5; J: TRBJ1-4; size: few; D: .; DNA: TGTGCCAGCAGTTACAGTCTCCCGGGGGCCACTAATGAAAAACTGTTTTTT; CDR3: CASSYSLPGATNEKLFF
V: TRBV19; J: TRBJ2-4; size: once; D: .; DNA: TGTGCCAGTAGATCAATTCCGGGACCCTCTGAGGGCATTCAGTACTTC; CDR3: CASRSIPGPSEGIQYF
V: TRBV7-2; J: TRBJ1-5; size: many; D: TRBD1; DNA: TGTGCCAGCAGCTTTAAACAGGGGGCAGAGCAGCCCCAGCATTTT; CDR3: CASSFKQGAEQPQHF
V: TRBV4-3; J: TRBJ2-1; size: .; D: TRBD1; DNA: TGCGCCAGCAGCCAAGAAGCTCGGACAGGGGGCAACAATGAGCAGTTCTTC; CDR3: CASSQEARTGGNNEQFF
V: TRBV20-1; J: TRBJ1-6; size: .; D: .; DNA: TGCAGTGCTAGCGGTCAGGCGAATTCACCCCTCCACTTT; CDR3: CSASGQANSPLHF
V: TRBV24-1; J: TRBJ2-1; size: few; D: .; DNA: TGTGCCACCAGTGATTACGGGACTCCCAATGAGCAGTTCTTC; CDR3: CATSDYGTPNEQFF
V: TRBV12-3/TRBV12-4; J: TRBJ2-2; size: many; D: .; DNA: TGTGCCAGCAGCCAGGTTGGCGGGGAGCTGTTTTTT; CDR3: CASSQVGGELFF
V: TRBV18; J: TRBJ2-7; size: few; D: TRBD2; DNA: TGTGCCAGCTCACCTTTTTACGGGACTAGCGGTAGACCCTCCGAGCAGTACTTC; CDR3: CASSPFYGTSGRPSEQYF
V: TRBV7-3; J: TRBJ2-2; size: few; D: .; DNA: TGTGCCAGCAGCCCTTGGGACAATACGAACACCGGGGAGCTGTTTTTT; CDR3: CASSPWDNTNTGELFF
V: TRBV15; J: TRBJ2-3; size: few; D: .; DNA: TGTGCCACCAGCAGAGATTCCGGAGATACGCAGTATTTT; CDR3: CATSRDSGDTQYF
V: TRBV7-2; J: TRBJ1-1; size: .; D: .; DNA: TGTGCCAGCAGCAACGTCGGCGGCGAAGCTTTCTTT; CDR3: CASSNVGGEAFF
V: TRBV5-5; J: TRBJ2-2; size: few; D: .; DNA: TGTGCCAGCAGCTCCCGTCATTCCACCGGGGAGCTGTTTTTT; CDR3: CASSSRHSTGELFF
V: TRBV28; J: TRBJ2-7; size: many; D: TRBD1; DNA: TGTGCCAGCAGTCTCTTACAGGGGCCAGGGGTCGAGCAGTACTTC; CDR3: CASSLLQGPGVEQYF
V: TRBV28; J: TRBJ1-4; size: .; D: .; DNA: TGTGCCAGCAGAACCCCCCTAGGGGTCACCGAAAAACTGTTTTTT; CDR3: CASRTPLGVTEKLFF
V: TRBV7-3; J: TRBJ2-1; size: few; D: TRBD2; DNA: TGTGCCAGCAGCCCATCTAGCGGGGCGACCTACAATGAGCAGTTCTTC; CDR3: CASSPSSGATYNEQFF
V: TRBV6-1; J: TRBJ2-7; size: many; D: TRBD1; DNA: TGTGCCAGCAGTGATGTCGGGACAGGGACCTACGAGCAGTACTTC; CDR3: CASSDVGTGTYEQYF
V: TRBV6-6; J: TRBJ2-2; size: once; D: .; DNA: TGTGCCAGCACCGGGCGCGGCACCGGGGAGCTGTTTTTT; CDR3: CASTGRGTGELFF
V: TRBV9; J: TRBJ2-1; size: .; D: .; DNA: TGTGCCAGCAGCCCCGAACCCAATGAGCAGTTCTTC; CDR3: CASSPEPNEQFF